This T cell receptor beta chain is from a study of blood T cell repertoires in COVID-19 (dated by TCRdb to the early 2020s). Concerning the study at large: The collaborator samples originated in the United States, Italy and Spain and spanned the acute and convalescent phases of COVID-19. The prospective study material was composed of cDNA or gDNA derived from T cells, B-cell-depleted T cells, or PBMCs. Subjects who had been exposed to COVID-19, were actively infected with it, or had recovered from it provided the deeply sampled blood TCRbeta repertoires that made up the dataset. A freely available public database, intended as a resource for researchers studying the immune response to SARS-CoV-2, is where the repertoires were released. The samples were drawn from two sources: the first 160 participants of the ongoing ImmuneRACE study, and 1,000 to 1,500 subjects contributed by 6 global collaborators. Nearly every sample came with metadata listing a de-identified subject ID, COVID-19 status, age in years and sex. HLA class I and class II types, where available, came from metadata supplied by the sample provider rather than from assay-based typing.

This clone was detected once. The clone's antigen remains unknown. No base quality values were provided; no much bigger clone lies one nucleotide off. From cysteine to phenylalanine, the CDR3 is 14 amino acids long. Solely the CDR3 DNA is kept, with 42 bases framed from the first base. From the germline V gene (reference sequence), CDR1 is LGHDT and CDR2 is YNNKEL. Trimming removed 4 bases from V and 1 base from J, leaving 10 bases between the germline ends. Collaborating institutions collected whole blood in K2EDTA tubes following their own protocols. For TCRbeta analysis, collaborators shipped samples in one of three forms: frozen whole blood, isolated PBMCs, or DNA extracted from either of those sample types. Overall study results and their limits: How much clinical and demographic metadata was included differed by source and by participant, and the metadata was provided uncurated.

TCRbeta CDR3 regions were amplified from genomic DNA by means of the immunoSEQ Assay, a bias-controlled multiplex PCR. In the original analysis: Within the assay, amplification of reference gene primers was used to estimate how many nucleated cells each sample contained. To quantify the absolute abundance of each unique TCRbeta CDR3 rearrangement, sequence reads were collapsed and filtered. Productive Simpson clonality was computed per sample as the square root of Simpson's diversity index over productive rearrangements. Here the immuneACCESS table is served through TCRdb, limited to in-frame sequences with V and J called. Missing clones are a known gap in these copies; in checked studies unresolved V genes cover under half, and the rest lacks a known reason. V and J calls and clone size are given by that table; D and trimming were obtained from the DNA. Here the sample has about 98,000 clones; roughly 80% occur a single time. The leading ten clones occupy roughly 10% of the sample.

Specimen: peripheral blood. The clonotype originates from a man in his 70s with active or convalescent COVID-19. The sequence joins TRBV3-1 (or the pseudogene TRBV3-2) to TRBJ1-1; no confident D gene assignment can be made. The CDR3 sequence is CASSPLHSNTEAFF. The base sequence is TGTGCCAGCAGCCCACTACACTCGAACACTGAAGCTTTCTTT.